This T cell receptor (beta chain) appears in the sequencing data of a study of T cell repertoires in cytomegalovirus infection. This clonotype was found a few times. MiXCR, run by TCRdb on the reads, gives a single entry per CDR3 protein. Of roughly 280,000 distinct CDR3 sequences listed, 9.1% are singletons. The CDR3 sequence is 15 residues long. Germline V gene sequence: CDR1 DFQATT, CDR2 SNEGSKA (reference sequence). V shed 3 bases and J shed 5 bases, with 16 bases lying between them. V usage is TRBV20-1 and J usage is TRBJ2-2, with a possible D match to TRBD1 (7 bases). The sequenced sample was PBMCs. The receptor was derived from a human donor in good health (CMV status not recorded). Some clones in this sample may be carry-over from other donors' samples. CDR3 sequence: CSARETGRETGELFF. DNA for the CDR3: TGCAGTGCTAGGGAGACAGGGCGGGAAACCGGGGAGCTGTTTTTT.